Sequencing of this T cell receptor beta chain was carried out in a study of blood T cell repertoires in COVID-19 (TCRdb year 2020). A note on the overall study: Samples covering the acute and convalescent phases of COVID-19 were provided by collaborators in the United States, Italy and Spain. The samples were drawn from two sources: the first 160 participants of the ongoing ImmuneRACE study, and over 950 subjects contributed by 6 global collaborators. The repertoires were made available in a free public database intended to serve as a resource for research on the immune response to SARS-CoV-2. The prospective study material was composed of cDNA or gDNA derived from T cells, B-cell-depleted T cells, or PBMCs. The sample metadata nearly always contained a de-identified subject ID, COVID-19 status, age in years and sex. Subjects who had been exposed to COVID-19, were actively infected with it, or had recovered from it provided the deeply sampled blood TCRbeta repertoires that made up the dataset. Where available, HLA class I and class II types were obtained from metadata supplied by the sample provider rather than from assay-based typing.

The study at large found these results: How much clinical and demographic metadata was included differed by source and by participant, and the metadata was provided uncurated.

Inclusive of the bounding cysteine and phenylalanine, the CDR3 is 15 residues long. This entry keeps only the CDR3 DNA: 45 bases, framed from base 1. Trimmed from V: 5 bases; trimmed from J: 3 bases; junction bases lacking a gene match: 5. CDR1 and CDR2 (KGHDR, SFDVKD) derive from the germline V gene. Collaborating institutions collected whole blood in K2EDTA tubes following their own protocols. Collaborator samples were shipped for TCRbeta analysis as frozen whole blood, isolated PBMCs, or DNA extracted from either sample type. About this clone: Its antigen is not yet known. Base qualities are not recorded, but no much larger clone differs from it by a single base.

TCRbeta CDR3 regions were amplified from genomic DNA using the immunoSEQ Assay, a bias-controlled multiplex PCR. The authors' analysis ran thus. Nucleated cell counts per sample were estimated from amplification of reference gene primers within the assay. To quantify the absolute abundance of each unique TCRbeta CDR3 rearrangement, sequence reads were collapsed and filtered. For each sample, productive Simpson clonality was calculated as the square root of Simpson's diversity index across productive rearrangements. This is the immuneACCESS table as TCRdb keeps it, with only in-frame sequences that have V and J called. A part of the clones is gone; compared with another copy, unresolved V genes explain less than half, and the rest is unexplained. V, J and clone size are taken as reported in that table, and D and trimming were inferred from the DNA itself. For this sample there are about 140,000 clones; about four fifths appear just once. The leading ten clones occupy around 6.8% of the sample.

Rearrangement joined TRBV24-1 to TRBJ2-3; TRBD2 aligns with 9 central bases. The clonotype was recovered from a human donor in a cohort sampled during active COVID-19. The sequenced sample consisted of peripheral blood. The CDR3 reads CATSAGGGATDTQYF. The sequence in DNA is TGTGCCACCAGTGCGGGCGGGGGGGCAACAGATACGCAGTATTTT.